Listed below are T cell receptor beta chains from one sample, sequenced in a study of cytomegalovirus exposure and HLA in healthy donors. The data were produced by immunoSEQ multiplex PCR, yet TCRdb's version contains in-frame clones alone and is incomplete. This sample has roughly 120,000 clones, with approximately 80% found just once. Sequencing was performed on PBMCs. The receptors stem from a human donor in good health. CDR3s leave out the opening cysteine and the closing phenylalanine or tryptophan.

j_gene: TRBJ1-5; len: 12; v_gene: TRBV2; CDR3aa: ASSGQGARQPQH
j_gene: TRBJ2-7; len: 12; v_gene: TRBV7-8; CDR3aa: ASSSDRGPYEQY
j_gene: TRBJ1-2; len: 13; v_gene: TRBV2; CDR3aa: ARSHRDRDNYGYT
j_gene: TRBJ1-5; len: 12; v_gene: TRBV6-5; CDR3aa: ASTQGGSNQPQH
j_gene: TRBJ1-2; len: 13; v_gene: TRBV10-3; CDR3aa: AINLRDRVGYGYT
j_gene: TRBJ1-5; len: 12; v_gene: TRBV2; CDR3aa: ASSGTRGGAPQH
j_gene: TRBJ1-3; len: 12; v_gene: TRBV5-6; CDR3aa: ASSSTGNENTIY
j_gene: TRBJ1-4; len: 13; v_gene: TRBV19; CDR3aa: ASSRGDTTNEKLF
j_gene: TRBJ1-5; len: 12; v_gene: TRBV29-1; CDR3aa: SVVIAGSDQPQH
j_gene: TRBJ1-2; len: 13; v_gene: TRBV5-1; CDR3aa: ASSMGGPEVSGYT
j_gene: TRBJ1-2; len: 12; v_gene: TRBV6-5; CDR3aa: ASRVPGGNYGYT
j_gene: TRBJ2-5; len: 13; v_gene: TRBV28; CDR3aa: ASSGTGGAPETQY
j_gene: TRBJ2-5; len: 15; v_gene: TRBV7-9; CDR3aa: ASSLTGLAQRSETQY
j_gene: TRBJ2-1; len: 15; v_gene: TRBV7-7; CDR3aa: ASSLGVAGGRDNEQF
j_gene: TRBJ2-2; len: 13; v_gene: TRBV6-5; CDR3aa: ASRSVGTNTGELF
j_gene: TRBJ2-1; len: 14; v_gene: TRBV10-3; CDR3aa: AISGAGTSGPNEQF
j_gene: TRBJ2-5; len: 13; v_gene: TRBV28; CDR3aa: ASSPGQGFVETQY
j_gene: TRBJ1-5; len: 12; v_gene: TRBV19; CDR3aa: ASSILRGGQPQH
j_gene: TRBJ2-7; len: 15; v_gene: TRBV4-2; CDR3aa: ASSQVLVGTGGDEQY
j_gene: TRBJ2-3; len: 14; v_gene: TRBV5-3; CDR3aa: ARSLEAREVTDTQY
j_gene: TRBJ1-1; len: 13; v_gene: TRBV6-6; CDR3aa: ASSLLGPSNTEAF
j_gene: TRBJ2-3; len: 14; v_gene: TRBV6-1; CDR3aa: ASSATSGSITDTQY
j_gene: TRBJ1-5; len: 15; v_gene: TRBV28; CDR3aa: ASSLKTAGGLGQPQH
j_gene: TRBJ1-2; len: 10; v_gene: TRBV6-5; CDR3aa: ASSRSGGGYT
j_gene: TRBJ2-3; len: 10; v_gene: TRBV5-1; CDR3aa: ASSPDRGTQY
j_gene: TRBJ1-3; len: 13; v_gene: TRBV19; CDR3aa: ASRALQGSGNTIY
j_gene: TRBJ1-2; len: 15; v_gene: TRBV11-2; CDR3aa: ASSLGQRQFLLYGYT
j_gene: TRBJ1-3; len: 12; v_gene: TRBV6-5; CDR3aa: ASRGVLSGNTIY
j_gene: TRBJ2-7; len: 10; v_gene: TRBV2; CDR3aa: ASSTGGVEQY
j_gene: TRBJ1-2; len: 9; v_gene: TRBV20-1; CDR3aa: SAYKGGGYT
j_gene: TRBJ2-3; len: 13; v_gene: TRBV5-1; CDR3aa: ASSSADRGTDTQY
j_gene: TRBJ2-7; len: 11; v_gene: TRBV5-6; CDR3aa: ASSKERYGEQY
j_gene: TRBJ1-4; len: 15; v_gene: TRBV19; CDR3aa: ASSPQAHRVGNEKLF
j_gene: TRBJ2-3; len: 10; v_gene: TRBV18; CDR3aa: ASSPTRDTQY
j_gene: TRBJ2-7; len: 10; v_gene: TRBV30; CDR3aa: AWRRQLNEQY
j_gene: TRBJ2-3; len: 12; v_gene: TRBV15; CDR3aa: ATEGGPRTDTQY
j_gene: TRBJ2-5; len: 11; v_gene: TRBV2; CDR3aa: ASNGGIGETQY
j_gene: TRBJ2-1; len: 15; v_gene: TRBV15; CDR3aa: ATSREQRGRGESEQF
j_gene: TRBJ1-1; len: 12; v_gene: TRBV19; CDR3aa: ASEVTGSNTEAF
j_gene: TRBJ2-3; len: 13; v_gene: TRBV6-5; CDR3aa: ASSYSTQGGDTQY
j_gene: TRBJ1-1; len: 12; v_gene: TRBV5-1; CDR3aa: ASSLAPEGTEAF
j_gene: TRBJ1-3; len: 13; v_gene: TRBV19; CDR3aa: ASLVGGAAGNTIY
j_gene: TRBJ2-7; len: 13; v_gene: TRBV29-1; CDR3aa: SVEPGLAGSYEQY
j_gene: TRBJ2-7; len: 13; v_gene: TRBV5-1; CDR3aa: ASSLQGGSRYEQY
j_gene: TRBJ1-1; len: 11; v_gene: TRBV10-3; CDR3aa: AISEGGLAEAF
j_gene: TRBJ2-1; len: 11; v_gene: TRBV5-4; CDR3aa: AGTAGDKNEQF
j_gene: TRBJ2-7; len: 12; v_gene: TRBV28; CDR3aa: ASCQFDRAYKQY
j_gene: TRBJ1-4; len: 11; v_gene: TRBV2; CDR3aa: ASTGSVNEKLF
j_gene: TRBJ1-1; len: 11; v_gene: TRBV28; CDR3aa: ASGRQGGTEAF
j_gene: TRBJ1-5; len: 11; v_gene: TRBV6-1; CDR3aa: ATSWYSNQPQH
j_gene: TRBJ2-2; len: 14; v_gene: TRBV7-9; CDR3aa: ASSLGAQGVTGELF